The T cell receptor (beta chain) under discussion was sequenced for a study of T-cell reconstitution after alpha-beta-depleted transplantation in children. Study-level results: Where some patients showed high TCRbeta diversity at day 60, it came from recipient T cells and thymic progenitors that had survived. T-cell counts and diversity at one year following transplant were attributed mainly to newly produced T cells. Reports say that about two months after transplant, the alpha-beta T cells came out of several hundred graft clones that had expanded.

This clonotype has a handful of counts. Its antigen is as yet unknown. Unique molecular identifiers featured in how the TCRbeta library was prepared. Via MiXCR, TCRdb re-called the PCR reads, giving one row per CDR3 protein. The data show 110,000 or so distinct CDR3 sequences, about 6.4% seen once. The germline V gene has CDR1 KGHDR and CDR2 SFDVKD. The CDR3 length is 14 residues. Trimming pared 4 bases from V and 4 bases from J, leaving 10 bases between. The sample in question was PBMCs, mostly from graft donor cells, obtained 360 days after TCRalphabeta/CD19-depleted stem cell transplant. The sequence was obtained from a male patient between 2 and 10 years old who had a stem cell transplant for acute lymphoblastic leukemia, so the T cells may come from the graft donor. This rearrangement joins TRBV24-1 to TRBJ2-1, with D perhaps TRBD2 (5 bases). In nucleotides, the CDR3 is TGTGCCACCAGTGAGCGGGCCCGATACAATGAGCAGTTCTTC. Its translation is CATSERARYNEQFF.